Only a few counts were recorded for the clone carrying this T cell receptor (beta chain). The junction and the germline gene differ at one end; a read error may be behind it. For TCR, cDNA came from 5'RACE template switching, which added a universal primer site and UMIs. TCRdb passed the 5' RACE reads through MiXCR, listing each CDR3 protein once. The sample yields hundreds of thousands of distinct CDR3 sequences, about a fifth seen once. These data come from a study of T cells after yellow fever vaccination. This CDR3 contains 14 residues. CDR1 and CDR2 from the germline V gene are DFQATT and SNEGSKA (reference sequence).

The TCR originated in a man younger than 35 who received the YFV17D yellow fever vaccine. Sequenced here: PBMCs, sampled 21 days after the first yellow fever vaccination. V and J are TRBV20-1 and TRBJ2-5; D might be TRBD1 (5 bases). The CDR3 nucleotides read TGCAGTGCCAGAGGCTCTATTCAGGGAGAGACCCAGTACTTC. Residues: CSARGSIQGETQYF.